The source of this TCR beta chain is a study of metastatic and nonmetastatic thyroid tumors. The overall study: Comparative analysis of repertoires was undertaken across blood and tumor or nodule tissue obtained from malignant and benign thyroid patients.

Original analysis: It was from CDR3 differences across clinicopathological groups that a distant-metastasis classifier for papillary thyroid cancer was built. Via MiXCR, TCRdb re-called the PCR reads. The V and J calls were determined by TCRdb, not by the authors. The sample holds 43,000 or so clones, under 20% seen once. Each patient went into thyroid surgery without having received any treatment. As regards this clone: Its antigen is as yet unknown.

V shed 5 bases, J shed 6 bases, and the junction held 5 bases outside the gene matches. The length of the CDR3 is 14 residues. The germline V gene has CDR1 SGHTA and CDR2 FQGNSA. Findings and caveats of the study: TCR beta diversity was reportedly significantly higher in malignant thyroid tumors than benign nodules, in blood and tumor.

The V and J genes are TRBV7-2 and TRBJ2-3; the match to TRBD2 covers 10 bases. This TCR was sampled from a female donor with papillary thyroid cancer or a benign thyroid nodule (not recorded which). Some clones in this sample may be carry-over from other donors' samples. The sequenced sample was blood. The CDR3 here is CASSPGLASDTQYF. The CDR3 coding sequence is TGTGCCAGCAGCCCGGGACTAGCGAGTGATACGCAGTATTTT. Full variable domain (rest looked up from reference TRBV7-2 and TRBJ2-3): GAGVSQSPSNKVTEKGKDVELRCDPISGHTALYWYRQSLGQGLEFLIYFQGNSAPDKSGLPSDRFSAERTGGSVSTLTIQRTQQEDSAVYLCASSPGLASDTQYFGPGTRLTVL.